This T cell receptor beta chain derives from a study of cytomegalovirus exposure and HLA in healthy donors (dated by TCRdb to 2016 to 2017). Turning to the overall study: An earlier analysis of several hundred of the donors reported around 280 Gb of sequence data and roughly 120 million unique TCR beta sequences obtained from about 179 million T cells. An early release that covered approximately 600 HLA-typed donors contained approximately 290 gigabases of sequencing data and tens of millions of unique TCR sequences. The genetic ancestry cluster associated with self-reported Caucasian donors included over 65% of the approximately 430 genotyped donors. The study was designed to test whether signatures of past pathogen exposure could be identified by cataloging public T cell receptors. The study profiled the T cell repertoires of hundreds of subjects by immunosequencing and related them to cytomegalovirus serostatus. Besides the first cohort of 550 to 750 subjects, a separate validation cohort made up of 120 or so different subjects was used. High-throughput TCR immunosequencing, statistical association of individual TCRs with disease status, and machine learning were combined to predict cytomegalovirus infection status. A later analysis re-examined previously published TCR beta repertoires from about 670 donors and added high-resolution HLA genotyping to investigate patterns of TCR occurrence. In the later analysis, no new phenotypic data were used to find candidate immune exposures; instead, reliance was placed on TCR beta sequences and their occurrence across donors. An earlier analysis of approximately 640 of the donors applied high-throughput TCR beta sequencing to assess whether each TCR beta V gene segment acted as functional or pseudogenic. Donor age, sex, ethnicity and CMV serostatus were collected together with the repertoire data. A later genetic analysis took genome-wide SNP genotypes for 398 of the 666 donors and used that subset as a discovery cohort. All discovery cohort repertoires had been generated using a single sequencing platform. Both class I and class II loci were covered by HLA typing, at four-digit resolution. Typing coverage varied by locus: roughly 629-630 donors for A, B, C, DRB1 and DQB1; approximately 560 for DQA1; over 600 for DPA1; more than 450 for DPB1. About five DR-DQ haplotypes were handled as single units for association and clustering, since linkage in the cohort was strong. Among about 410 genotyped donors of the cohort, an average of roughly 230,000 unique TCR beta nucleotide sequences was sequenced per donor, of which approximately 18% were non-productive.

Germline trimming amounts to 5 bases on V and 5 bases on J, with 16 as the count of junction bases outside the gene matches. The CDR3 contains 18 residues, cysteine and phenylalanine counted. The kept DNA is CDR3 alone, 54 bases in frame from the first base. Per the germline V gene (reference sequence), MNHEY is the CDR1 and SMNVEV is the CDR2. The paper's findings and limits, for the study overall: A later analysis found that most CMV-associated TCR beta chains appeared HLA-restricted, with HLA associations seemingly driven largely by CMV exposure. The cohort was sequenced for TCR beta chains only, and without alpha or paired-chain data the features that could be detected were limited. Because some donors lacked HLA typing at each locus, the association tests relied only on the typed subset. In a later genetic analysis, fewer N-insertions in productive TCRs were reported among donors in an Asian-associated ancestry cluster than the 666-donor mean. The presence/absence analyses assumed that sequencing depth was roughly uniform across donors, and that assumption may not be true. A later analysis reported that several top co-occurrence clusters appeared linked to parvovirus B19, influenza, CMV and Epstein-Barr virus. In vitro tests confirmed that a few of the cytomegalovirus-associated TCR beta chains recognize cytomegalovirus antigens. When HLA alleles, especially DR and DQ, strongly co-occurred, TCR associations were difficult to assign to individual alleles. It was suggested by the authors that the approach could potentially be generalized to other disease states and immunological phenotypes. A further reported finding was that TCR beta sequences accurately predicted the HLA-A and HLA-B alleles for most subjects in the first cohort. Most TCR sequences were observed very rarely across donors, whereas some public TCRs were present in many individuals. In a later analysis, HLA-associated TCR beta chains showed more clonal expansion and lower generation probabilities than non-associated chains that were equally common. The sequencing pipeline was judged likely to have produced a cluster of highly shared sequence variants as a technical artifact. Because the 87-base-pair reads could not distinguish some IMGT-functional V segments, including TRBV6-2 and TRBV6-3, those segments were excluded. In an earlier analysis of about 600 of the donors, most TCR beta V segments appeared in productive rearrangements about 90% or about 30% of the time, broadly matching IMGT annotations. Linkage disequilibrium might explain the correlated functional status among segregating V segments, but an unknown experimental factor could not be excluded. A total of about 180 TCR beta chains were listed by the study as associated with cytomegalovirus. The earlier analysis of approximately 590 of the donors excluded 15 to 20 rarely observed V segments, including chromosome 9 orphons, because counts were too low. Specific HLA alleles were associated with 16,951 TCR beta sequences at a false discovery rate of 0.05 in a later analysis. For the cohort, immune exposure information was limited to CMV serostatus. In a later analysis, TCR association rates were found to vary across HLA loci, with the most associated TCRs seen for DRB1 alleles and the fewest for HLA-C alleles. V-gene and J-gene trimming of TCR beta chains was associated with a missense DCLRE1C variant in a later genetic analysis, and the association was replicated in an independent cohort. The classifier was reported to diagnose cytomegalovirus status with high specificity and sensitivity in both the original cohort and the validation cohort.

In total, fewer than 750 healthy bone marrow donors made up the cohort. At the time of sampling, all cohort members were nominally healthy, though unrecorded immune exposures were likely present. The donor was CMV seronegative and was included in the group of approximately 350 seronegative cohort members. Each donor provided a peripheral blood sample, and peripheral blood mononuclear cells were used for TCR beta sequencing. The Qiagen DNeasy Blood Extraction Kit was used to extract genomic DNA from the blood cell samples. The library was produced with the immunoSEQ multiplex PCR assay. For the multiplex PCR, a mixture combining 60 forward primers for TCR Vbeta segments and 13 reverse primers for TCR Jbeta segments was used. Amplification of the CDR3 region of rearranged TCR beta genes was performed with a multiplex PCR assay on genomic DNA. The Illumina HiSeq System was used to sequence the amplified TCR beta libraries as 87-base-pair reads. Per the source publication's procedure: A later analysis tallied 80 million to 95 million unique TCR beta chains across the approximately 670 repertoires, and approximately 9.9 million of those chains were shared by two or more donors. Raw reads were error-corrected and collapsed into unique sequences with a nearest-neighbor algorithm that merged closely related sequences to remove PCR and sequencing errors. To assign V, D and J gene segments, CDR3 sequences were aligned to IMGT reference sequences. For a sequence to be retained, a match of at least six nucleotides was required to both a V gene segment and a J gene segment. A rearrangement counted as productive if the CDR3 had no stop codons and remained in frame with V and J, and every other rearrangement counted as non-productive. Following IMGT convention, CDR3 was defined as the stretch from the second conserved V-encoded cysteine up to the conserved J-encoded phenylalanine. Sequences without an unambiguous match to a single V gene segment were excluded from the earlier analysis of several hundred of the donors. In an earlier analysis of 450 to 750 of the donors, a V segment was called functional when productive rearrangements were above 56.7%, and segregating when the standard deviation between donors exceeded 5%. A statistical classification framework was developed to diagnose cytomegalovirus status using the catalog of TCR beta chain sequences. In a later analysis, TCR nucleotide sequences were compared against IMGT/GENE-DB human TR gene sequences so that V and J genes could be assigned. A later analysis assigned CDR3 sequences and most-parsimonious VDJ recombination scenarios with the TCRdist pipeline. In a later analysis, every TCR beta chain was defined by the combination of its CDR3 amino acid sequence and its V-gene family, and reads without a unique V-gene family were dropped. A later analysis removed 500 to 650 highly shared, low-generation-probability nucleotide sequences to deal with suspected cross-contamination and a sequencing artifact. For each public chain, a later analysis derived a clonal expansion index from normalized ranks of inferred template counts within each repertoire. In a later analysis, generation probabilities were computed using a VDJ recombination model fitted to out-of-frame rearrangements, and the results were checked against IGoR. In a later analysis, hypergeometric tests were used to score TCR-TCR, TCR-HLA and TCR-CMV co-occurrence, with a repertoire-size bias correction applied to TCR pairs. In a later analysis, false discovery rates were estimated by permuting HLA or CMV assignments 20 times. In a later analysis, co-occurring TCRs were grouped with DBSCAN, and TCRdist sequence similarity was added when clustering was performed within HLA-allele-positive subsets. Co-occurrence clustering excluded repertoires with fewer than 30,000 or more than 120,000 public chains, plus five with anomalous nucleotide sharing. TCRdb took this table from immuneACCESS and kept in-frame rearrangements with V and J called. Such tables lack part of the clones; where checked against another copy, unresolved V genes explain under half of the gap, and the rest is unexplained. V, J and clone size reflect that table, while D and trimming were determined from the DNA. This sample is represented by about 120,000 clones; around 79% of them were singletons. The ten most abundant clones make up more than 1.4% of the sample.

Concerning this clone: The specificity of this receptor is unknown. No base qualities exist here, and no much larger clone lies one base off it.

The material sequenced was PBMCs. The receptor was isolated from a woman younger than 35 in good health and CMV-seronegative. The chain uses TRBV27 and TRBJ2-5, with 11 bases in between that match TRBD1. The nucleotides read TGTGCCAGCAGTAACCAGCGCCCCCGGACAGGGGGCGGGGAGACCCAGTACTTC. It encodes CASSNQRPRTGGGETQYF.